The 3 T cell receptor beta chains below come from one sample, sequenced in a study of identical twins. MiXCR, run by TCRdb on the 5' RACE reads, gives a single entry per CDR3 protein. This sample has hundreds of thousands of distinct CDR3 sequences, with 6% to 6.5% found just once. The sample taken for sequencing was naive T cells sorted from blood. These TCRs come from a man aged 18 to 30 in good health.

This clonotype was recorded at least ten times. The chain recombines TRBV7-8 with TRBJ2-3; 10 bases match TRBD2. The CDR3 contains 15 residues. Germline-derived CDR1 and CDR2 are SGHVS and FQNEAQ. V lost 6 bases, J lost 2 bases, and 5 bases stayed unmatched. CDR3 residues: CASSVAGGPTDTQYF. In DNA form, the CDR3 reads TGTGCCAGCAGTGTAGCGGGAGGCCCCACAGATACGCAGTATTTT.

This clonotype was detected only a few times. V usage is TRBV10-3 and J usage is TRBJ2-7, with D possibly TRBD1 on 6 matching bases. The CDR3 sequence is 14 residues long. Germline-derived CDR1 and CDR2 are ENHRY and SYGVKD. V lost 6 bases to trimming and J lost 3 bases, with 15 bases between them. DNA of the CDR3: TGTGCCATCAGCCCCGGGACACCGGTCTACGAGCAGTACGTC. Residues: CAISPGTPVYEQYV.

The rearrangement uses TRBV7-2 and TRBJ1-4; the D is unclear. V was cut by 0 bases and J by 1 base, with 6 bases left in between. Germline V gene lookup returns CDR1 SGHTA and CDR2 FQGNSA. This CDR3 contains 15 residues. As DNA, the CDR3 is TGTGCCAGCAGCTTAGCGCAAGGAACTAATGAAAAACTGTTTTTT. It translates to CASSLAQGTNEKLFF.